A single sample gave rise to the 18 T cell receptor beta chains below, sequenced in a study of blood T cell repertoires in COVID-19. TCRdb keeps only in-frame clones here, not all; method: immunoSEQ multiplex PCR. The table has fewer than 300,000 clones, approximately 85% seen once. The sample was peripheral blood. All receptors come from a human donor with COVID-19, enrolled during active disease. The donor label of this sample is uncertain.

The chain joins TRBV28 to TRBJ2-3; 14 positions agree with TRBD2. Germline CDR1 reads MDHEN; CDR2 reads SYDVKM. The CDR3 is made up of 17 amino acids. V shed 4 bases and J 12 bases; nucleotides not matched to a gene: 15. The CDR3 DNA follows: TGTGCCAGCAGTTGGACTAGCGGGGGGTCTTATGGAATTGTTCAGTATTTT. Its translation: CASSWTSGGSYGIVQYF.

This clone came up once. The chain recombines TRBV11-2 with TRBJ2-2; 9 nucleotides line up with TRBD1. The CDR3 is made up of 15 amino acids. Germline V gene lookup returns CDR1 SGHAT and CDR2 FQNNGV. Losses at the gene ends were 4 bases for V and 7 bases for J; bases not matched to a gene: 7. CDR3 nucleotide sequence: TGTGCCAGCAGCTACGGACAGGGGCCCCGCGGGGAGCTGTTTTTT. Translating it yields CASSYGQGPRGELFF.

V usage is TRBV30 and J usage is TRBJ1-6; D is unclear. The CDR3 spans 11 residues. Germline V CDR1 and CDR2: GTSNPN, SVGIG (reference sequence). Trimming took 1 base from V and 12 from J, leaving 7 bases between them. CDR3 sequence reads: CAWSDREPLHF. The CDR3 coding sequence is TGTGCCTGGAGTGACAGAGAACCCCTCCACTTT.

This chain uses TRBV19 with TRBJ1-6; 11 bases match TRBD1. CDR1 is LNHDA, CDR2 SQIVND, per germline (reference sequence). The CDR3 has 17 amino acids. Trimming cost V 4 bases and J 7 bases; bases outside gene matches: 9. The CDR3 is CASSTGTGGSLNSPLHF. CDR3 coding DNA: TGTGCCAGTAGTACCGGGACAGGGGGTAGTCTAAATTCACCCCTCCACTTT.

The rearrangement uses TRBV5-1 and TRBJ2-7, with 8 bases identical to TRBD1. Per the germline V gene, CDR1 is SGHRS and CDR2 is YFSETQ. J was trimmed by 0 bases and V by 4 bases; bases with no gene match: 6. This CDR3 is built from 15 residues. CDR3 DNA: TGCGCCAGCAGCGCATCCGGGACAGGCTCCTACGAGCAGTACTTC. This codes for CASSASGTGSYEQYF.

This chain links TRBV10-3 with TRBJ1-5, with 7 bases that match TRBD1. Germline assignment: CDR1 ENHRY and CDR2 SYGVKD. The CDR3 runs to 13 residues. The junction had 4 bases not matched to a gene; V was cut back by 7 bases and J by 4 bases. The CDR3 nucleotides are TGTGCCATCAAAGGGACAGAGAATCAGCCCCAGCATTTT. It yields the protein CAIKGTENQPQHF.

CDR3 coding DNA: TGTGCCAGCAGCTCAGCTCTAACCGAGCAGTTCTTC. Translated, it gives CASSSALTEQFF. This chain uses TRBV11-1 with TRBJ2-1; D unresolved. Trimming took off 4 bases at V and 10 bases at J, with 11 bases between the two ends. The CDR3 length is 12 residues. Germline assignment: CDR1 SGHAT and CDR2 FQDESV (reference sequence).

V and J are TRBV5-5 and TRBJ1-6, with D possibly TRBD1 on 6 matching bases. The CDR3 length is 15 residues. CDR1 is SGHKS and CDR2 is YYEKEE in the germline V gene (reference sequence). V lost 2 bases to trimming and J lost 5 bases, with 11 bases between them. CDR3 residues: CASSLRTENNSPLHF. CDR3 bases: TGTGCCAGCAGCTTAAGGACAGAAAATAATTCACCCCTCCACTTT.

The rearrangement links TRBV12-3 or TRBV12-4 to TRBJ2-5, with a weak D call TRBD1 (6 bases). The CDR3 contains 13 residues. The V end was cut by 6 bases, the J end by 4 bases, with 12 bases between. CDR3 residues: CASRDSLTETQYF. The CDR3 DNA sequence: TGTGCCAGCAGGGACAGTCTGACAGAGACCCAGTACTTC.

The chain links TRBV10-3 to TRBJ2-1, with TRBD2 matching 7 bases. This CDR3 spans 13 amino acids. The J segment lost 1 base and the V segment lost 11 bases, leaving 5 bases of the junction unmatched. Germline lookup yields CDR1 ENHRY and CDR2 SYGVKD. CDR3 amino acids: CAANGGSYNEQFF. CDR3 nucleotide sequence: TGTGCCGCCAACGGGGGGTCCTACAATGAGCAGTTCTTC.

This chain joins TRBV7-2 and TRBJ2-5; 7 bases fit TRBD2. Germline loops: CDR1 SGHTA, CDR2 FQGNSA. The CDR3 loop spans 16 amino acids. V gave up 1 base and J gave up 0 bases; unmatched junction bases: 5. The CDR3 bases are TGTGCCAGCAGCTTAGGGCTAGCGGAGAACCAAGAGACCCAGTACTTC. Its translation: CASSLGLAENQETQYF.

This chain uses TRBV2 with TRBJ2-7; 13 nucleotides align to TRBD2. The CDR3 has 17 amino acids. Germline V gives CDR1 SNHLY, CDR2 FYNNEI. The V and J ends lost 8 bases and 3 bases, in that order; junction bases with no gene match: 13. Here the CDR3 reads CASQERLAGGRVYEQYF. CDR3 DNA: TGTGCCAGCCAAGAAAGACTAGCGGGAGGACGTGTCTACGAGCAGTACTTC.

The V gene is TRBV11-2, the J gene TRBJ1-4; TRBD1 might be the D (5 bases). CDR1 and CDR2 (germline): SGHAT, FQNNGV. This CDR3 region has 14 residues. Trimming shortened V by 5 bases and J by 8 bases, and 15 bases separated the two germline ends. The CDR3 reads CASSPMSGGEKLFF. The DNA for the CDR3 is TGTGCCAGCAGCCCTATGAGCGGGGGGGAAAAACTGTTTTTT.

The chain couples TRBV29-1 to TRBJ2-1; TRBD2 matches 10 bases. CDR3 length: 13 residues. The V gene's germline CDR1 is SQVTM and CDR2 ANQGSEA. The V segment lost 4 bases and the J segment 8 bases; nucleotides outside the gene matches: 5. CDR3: CSVVLAGAYEQFF. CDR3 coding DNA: TGCAGCGTTGTGCTAGCGGGAGCTTATGAGCAGTTCTTC.

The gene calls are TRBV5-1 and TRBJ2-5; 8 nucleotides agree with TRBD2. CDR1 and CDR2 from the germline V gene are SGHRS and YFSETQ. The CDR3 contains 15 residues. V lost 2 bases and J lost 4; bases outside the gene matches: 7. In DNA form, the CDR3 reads TGCGCCAGCAGCTTCAAAGCGGGAGTGTCAGAGACCCAGTACTTC. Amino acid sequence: CASSFKAGVSETQYF. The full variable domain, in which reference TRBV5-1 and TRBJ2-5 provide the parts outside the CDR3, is KAGVTQTPRYLIKTRGQQVTLSCSPISGHRSVSWYQQTPGQGLQFLFEYFSETQRNKGNFPGRFSGRQFSNSRSEMNVSTLELGDSALYLCASSFKAGVSETQYFGPGTRLLVL.

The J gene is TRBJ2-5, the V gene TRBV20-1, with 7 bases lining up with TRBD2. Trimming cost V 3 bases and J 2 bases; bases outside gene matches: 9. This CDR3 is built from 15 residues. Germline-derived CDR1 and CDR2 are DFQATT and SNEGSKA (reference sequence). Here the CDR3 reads CSASSPSGRQETQYF. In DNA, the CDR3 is TGCAGTGCTAGTAGTCCTAGCGGACGGCAAGAGACCCAGTACTTC.

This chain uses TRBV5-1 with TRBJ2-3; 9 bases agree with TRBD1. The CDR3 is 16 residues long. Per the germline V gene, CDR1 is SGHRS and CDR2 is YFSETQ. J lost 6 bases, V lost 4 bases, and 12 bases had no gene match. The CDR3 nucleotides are TGCGCCAGCAGCAGCCAAGGGACAGGGCGGGGGGATACGCAGTATTTT. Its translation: CASSSQGTGRGDTQYF.

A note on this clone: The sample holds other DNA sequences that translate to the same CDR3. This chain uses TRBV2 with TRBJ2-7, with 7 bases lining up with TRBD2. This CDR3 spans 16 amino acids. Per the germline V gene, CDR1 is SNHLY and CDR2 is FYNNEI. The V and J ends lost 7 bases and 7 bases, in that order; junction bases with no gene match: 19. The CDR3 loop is CASKPPGLAALGEQYF. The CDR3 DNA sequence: TGTGCCAGCAAACCCCCCGGGCTAGCGGCTCTTGGGGAGCAGTACTTC.